The 7 T cell receptor beta chains presented below share a single source sample, sequenced in a study of beta chain features in type 1 diabetes. Expressed TCRB transcripts were sequenced after all isolated RNA was converted to cDNA. Measured with immunoSEQ multiplex PCR; TCRdb has only the in-frame clones, and not every one. The sample lists about 340,000 clones, around 7.6% occurring once. The material sequenced was central memory CD4+ T cells from blood. All receptors derive from a woman younger than 35 in good health.

The rearrangement links TRBV5-8 to TRBJ1-3, with D perhaps matching TRBD1 (5 bases). This CDR3 region has 14 residues. CDR1 is SGHTS and CDR2 is YDEGEE in the germline V gene. The V gene lost 1 base and the J gene lost 2 bases, with 7 bases spanning the gap. Written as DNA, the CDR3 is TGTGCCAGCAGCTTGCAGGGTGCTGGAAACACCATATATTTT. Translation: CASSLQGAGNTIYF.

The chain recombines TRBV4-3 with TRBJ2-7; the D is unclear. The CDR3 has 14 residues. In germline, CDR1 is LGHNA, CDR2 YSLEER. V was shortened by 0 bases and J by 2 bases, with 8 bases between the two germline ends. The CDR3, as DNA: TGCGCCAGCAGCCAAGATTTAGCCGCCTACGAGCAGTACTTC. It is translated as CASSQDLAAYEQYF.

This clone was seen more than once but under ten times. The chain carries TRBV7-2 and TRBJ2-1, with 12 bases lining up with TRBD2. Germline CDR1 and CDR2: SGHTA and FQGNSA. CDR3 length: 15 amino acids. V gave up 3 bases and J gave up 13 bases; unmatched junction bases: 10. CDR3 region: CASSLQGLAGRDQFF. In DNA form, the CDR3 reads TGTGCCAGCAGCTTGCAGGGACTAGCGGGTAGGGATCAGTTCTTC.

The chain uses TRBV7-9 and TRBJ2-1; either TRBD1 or TRBD2 may supply D (5 bases each). Looked up from germline, CDR1 is SEHNR and CDR2 is FQNEAQ (reference sequence). The length of the CDR3 is 16 residues. The V end was cut by 3 bases, the J end by 10 bases, with 22 bases between. The CDR3 protein is CASSFGGTLLREEQFF. The CDR3 nucleotides are TGTGCCAGCAGCTTCGGTGGGACCCTACTGCGTGAGGAGCAGTTCTTC.

A few counts support this clone. The J gene is TRBJ1-2, the V gene TRBV18; D not certain. This CDR3 comprises 14 residues. Looked up from germline, CDR1 is KGHSH and CDR2 is LQKENI. Trimming removed 1 base from V and 2 bases from J, with 8 bases in between. CDR3 DNA sequence: TGTGCCAGCTCACCACAAACAGAGAACTATGGCTACACCTTC. Its translation: CASSPQTENYGYTF. Filled out from reference TRBV18 and TRBJ1-2, the complete variable domain reads NAGVMQNPRHLVRRRGQEARLRCSPMKGHSHVYWYRQLPEEGLKFMVYLQKENIIDESGMPKERFSAEFPKEGPSILRIQQVVRGDSAAYFCASSPQTENYGYTFGSGTRLTVV.

The rearrangement links TRBV28 to TRBJ2-7, with 8 bases matching TRBD2. The V segment lost 7 bases and the J segment 5 bases; nucleotides outside the gene matches: 13. Per the germline V gene, CDR1 is MDHEN and CDR2 is SYDVKM. The CDR3 runs 15 residues. CDR3 sequence reads: CASISPAGGSNEQYF. Written as DNA, the CDR3 is TGTGCCAGCATATCCCCCGCGGGAGGTTCGAACGAGCAGTACTTC.

A few counts support this clone. The chain is built from TRBV13 and TRBJ1-2; D is unresolved. Germline CDR1 reads PRHDT; CDR2 reads FYEKMQ (reference sequence). CDR3 size: 13 residues. The V end lost 1 base, the J end lost 5 bases, and 8 bases lay between the germline ends. The chain's CDR3 is CASSLARGYGYTF. In DNA form, the CDR3 reads TGTGCCAGCAGCTTAGCCAGAGGATATGGCTACACCTTC.